Presented here are 9 T cell receptor beta chains from one specimen sequenced in a study of blood T cells in healthy people across ages. Alongside a J-beta primer mix, a sample-barcoded 5' primer served in a second PCR lasting roughly 7 to 12 cycles. MiXCR, run by TCRdb on the 5' RACE reads, gives a single entry per CDR3 protein. The sample records approximately 760,000 distinct CDR3 sequences, roughly 25% being singletons. The same data also contributed to another study, on T cells of mothers and their children.

The sample comprised blood. The receptor source for this set is a boy younger than 18 in good health.

This chain connects TRBV7-2 to TRBJ2-7, with 10 nucleotides matching TRBD2. With V trimmed by 3 bases and J by 2 bases, 1 base remained unmatched. CDR1 is SGHTA, CDR2 FQGNSA, per germline. The CDR3 sequence is 14 residues long. The CDR3 DNA reads as TGTGCCAGCAGCTTCGGACTAGCGGCCTACGAGCAGTACTTC. It codes for CASSFGLAAYEQYF. Using reference TRBV7-2 and TRBJ2-7 for the parts outside the CDR3, the full variable domain is GAGVSQSPSNKVTEKGKDVELRCDPISGHTALYWYRQSLGQGLEFLIYFQGNSAPDKSGLPSDRFSAERTGGSVSTLTIQRTQQEDSAVYLCASSFGLAAYEQYFGPGTRLTVT.

This clonotype was seen a handful of times. This CDR3 reads CSGLGHDYGYTF. The CDR3, as DNA: TGCAGCGGACTGGGACATGACTATGGCTACACCTTC. The gene calls are TRBV29-1 and TRBJ1-2, with TRBD1 as a possible D gene (6 bases). The CDR3 is 12 residues long. V lost 7 bases to trimming and J lost 3 bases, with 12 bases between them. Germline V CDR1 and CDR2: SQVTM, ANQGSEA. The full variable domain, with the rest looked up from reference TRBV29-1 and TRBJ1-2, is SAVISQKPSRDICQRGTSLTIQCQVDSQVTMMFWYRQQPGQSLTLIATANQGSEATYESGFVIDKFPISRPNLTFSTLTVSNMSPEDSSIYLCSGLGHDYGYTFGSGTRLTVV.

This clonotype came up a few times. The genes are TRBV18 and TRBJ2-7, with TRBD1 identical over 8 bases. This CDR3 is built from 15 residues. After removal of 3 bases from V and 1 base from J, the junction contained 5 bases not matched to a gene. Germline CDR1 is KGHSH and CDR2 is LQKENI. The CDR3 protein is CASSPAGQVSYEQYF. The CDR3 nucleotides are TGTGCCAGCTCACCCGCGGGACAGGTATCCTACGAGCAGTACTTC.

The V and J genes are TRBV2 and TRBJ2-7; weak D call: TRBD2 (5 bases). Germline V gene lookup returns CDR1 SNHLY and CDR2 FYNNEI. V gave up 7 bases and J gave up 0 bases, with 22 bases separating them. The CDR3 has 17 amino acids. The CDR3 sequence is CASIPKGSSSLSYEQYF. The CDR3 nucleotides are TGTGCCAGCATCCCGAAGGGCTCTAGCTCACTCTCCTACGAGCAGTACTTC.

The table lists this clonotype with a few counts. The chain combines TRBV7-3 with TRBJ2-6; D gene ambiguous. The CDR3 is 15 residues long. Per germline, CDR1 SGHTA and CDR2 FQGTGA. Trimming left V 1 base short and J 0 bases short, with 4 bases between. DNA of the CDR3: TGTGCCAGCAGCTTAATGAGCTCTGGGGCCAACGTCCTGACTTTC. Translating gives CASSLMSSGANVLTF.

CDR3: CASSNSLAAPNQPQHF. The CDR3 bases are TGCGCCAGCAGTAATAGTTTGGCAGCGCCCAATCAGCCCCAGCATTTT. The V and J genes are TRBV10-2 and TRBJ1-5; D gene unclear. V lost 5 bases and J lost 3, with 17 bases in between. The length of the CDR3 is 16 residues. Germline V CDR1 and CDR2: WSHSY, SAAADI.

This clonotype was counted only a few times. V gene TRBV20-1 combines with J gene TRBJ2-3; the match to TRBD2 covers 9 bases. Germline V gene data show CDR1 as DFQATT and CDR2 as SNEGSKA (reference sequence). The CDR3 consists of 13 residues. The V gene end was trimmed by 6 bases and the J gene end by 3 bases; junction bases not matched to a gene: 4. CDR3 sequence: CSAASGNTDTQYF. DNA for the CDR3: TGCAGTGCAGCTAGCGGGAATACAGATACGCAGTATTTT.

The J gene is TRBJ2-5, the V gene TRBV12-3 or TRBV12-4, with 7 bases lining up with TRBD2. The last part of the DNA fits TRBJ2-7 better; the J call may be wrong. This CDR3 spans 14 amino acids. This CDR3 is CASSLSGIVYEQYF. DNA for the CDR3: TGTGCCAGCAGTTTAAGCGGGATCGTCTACGAGCAGTACTTC.

V usage is TRBV3-1 and J usage is TRBJ1-2; 11 bases map to TRBD1. V shed 5 bases and J 2 bases; nucleotides not matched to a gene: 7. CDR3 length equals 16 residues. Germline V gene lookup returns CDR1 LGHDT and CDR2 YNNKEL (reference sequence). CDR3 residues: CASSGWTGGENYGYTF. CDR3 DNA: TGTGCCAGCAGCGGCTGGACAGGGGGCGAGAACTATGGCTACACCTTC.